Each of the 32 T cell receptor beta chains below was sequenced from the same sample in a study of PD-1 blockade in classical Hodgkin lymphoma. The protocol was immunoSEQ multiplex PCR, while the TCRdb copy is restricted to in-frame clones and leaves out a portion. The repertoire holds some 150,000 clones, with about 81% as singletons. Brentuximab vedotin exposure varied among the patients, all of whom had relapsed after autologous stem cell transplantation. Sample: peripheral blood mononuclear cells (PBMCs), taken before the second cycle of nivolumab. These receptor sequences come from a human donor with classical Hodgkin lymphoma.

A few counts support this clone. The chain combines TRBV19 with TRBJ1-4; possibly TRBD1 for D (6 bases). The length of the CDR3 is 16 residues. Trimming stripped 4 bases from V and 8 bases from J, with 20 bases between. The germline V gene encodes CDR1 LNHDA and CDR2 SQIVND (reference sequence). This chain's CDR3 is CASSTSSQGWGEKLFF. The CDR3 DNA sequence: TGTGCCAGTAGTACCTCATCACAGGGTTGGGGAGAAAAACTGTTTTTT.

The chain joins TRBV28 to TRBJ1-2; TRBD1 aligns across 8 bases. Germline V gene sequence: CDR1 MDHEN, CDR2 SYDVKM. The CDR3 is 17 amino acids. V dropped 5 bases and J dropped 0; count of bases not matched to a gene: 11. For the CDR3, the DNA is TGTGCCAGCAGTCCCCCGGACAGGGTCTTGGCTAACTATGGCTACACCTTC. It is translated as CASSPPDRVLANYGYTF.

This clone was recorded only once. The chain employs TRBV6-6 and TRBJ2-3; D tentatively reads TRBD1 or TRBD2 (6 bases each). Germline V gene data show CDR1 as MNHNY and CDR2 as SVGAGI (reference sequence). V was clipped by 5 bases and J by 1 base, with 16 bases between them. The CDR3 is 16 residues long. The CDR3, as DNA: TGTGCCAGCAGTGACTGGGGGCGGGGTCGCACAGATACGCAGTATTTT. Translating gives CASSDWGRGRTDTQYF.

The V gene is TRBV30, the J gene TRBJ2-5; a weak D match, TRBD1 (5 bases). Germline V gene data show CDR1 as GTSNPN and CDR2 as SVGIG (reference sequence). With 5 bases removed from V and 4 bases from J, the gap between germline ends came to 20 bases. The CDR3 loop spans 15 amino acids. CDR3 nucleotides: TGTGCCTGGGGTCCTGGCGCAGGGTCAATAGAGACCCAGTACTTC. Translation: CAWGPGAGSIETQYF.

This chain connects TRBV6-5 to TRBJ1-1; D ambiguous. Germline V gives CDR1 MNHEY, CDR2 SVGAGI. V shed 4 bases and J shed 4 bases, with 16 bases lying between them. This CDR3 is built from 15 residues. The CDR3 bases are TGTGCCAGCAGTTCCCCGAGGGCGGGGTTCACTGAAGCTTTCTTT. Encoded protein: CASSSPRAGFTEAFF.

J is TRBJ1-2 and V is TRBV20-1; unclear D gene. Trimming left V 2 bases short and J 3 bases short, with 4 bases between. This CDR3 has 11 amino acids. Germline values: CDR1 DFQATT, CDR2 SNEGSKA (reference sequence). The CDR3 loop reads CSARYYYGYTF. The CDR3 coding sequence is TGCAGTGCTAGATATTACTATGGCTACACCTTC.

This clone was observed a single time. Other DNA variants within this sample encode the same CDR3. The CDR3 spells CASSPQPQGSGNTIYF. The CDR3 DNA sequence: TGTGCCAGCAGCCCTCAACCTCAGGGCTCTGGAAACACCATATATTTT. The V and J genes are TRBV7-3 and TRBJ1-3, with D perhaps TRBD1 (5 bases). CDR1 SGHTA and CDR2 FQGTGA come from the germline V gene. This CDR3 comprises 16 residues. With 5 bases removed from V and 0 bases from J, the gap between germline ends came to 14 bases.

The genes are TRBV10-3 and TRBJ2-1, with D possibly being TRBD1 (6 bases). The V gene lost 3 bases and the J gene lost 5 bases, with 8 bases spanning the gap. This CDR3 is built from 13 residues. The germline V gene encodes CDR1 ENHRY and CDR2 SYGVKD. The CDR3 region is CAISEQGNNEQFF. As DNA, the CDR3 is TGTGCCATCAGTGAACAGGGTAACAATGAGCAGTTCTTC.

This clone was counted only a few times. This sequence joins TRBV6-5 and TRBJ2-2, with D possibly matching TRBD1 (5 bases). Germline V gene sequence: CDR1 MNHEY, CDR2 SVGAGI. V lost 7 bases, J lost 6 bases, and 12 bases lay in between. CDR3 size: 13 residues. CDR3 sequence (DNA): TGTGCCAGCACACAGGCTCTCTCCGGGGAGCTGTTTTTT. It specifies CASTQALSGELFF.

V is TRBV5-1 and J is TRBJ2-6; D is unclear. This CDR3 region has 15 residues. The ends were cut back, 0 bases at V and 0 bases at J, with 4 bases in the middle. Germline V gene sequence: CDR1 SGHRS, CDR2 YFSETQ. The CDR3 reads CASSLGLSGANVLTF. CDR3 sequence (DNA): TGCGCCAGCAGCTTGGGGCTCTCTGGGGCCAACGTCCTGACTTTC.

The CDR3 DNA follows: TGTGCCAGCAGTGAGACAGGGAGGTACGAGCAGTACTTC. This encodes CASSETGRYEQYF. V gene TRBV2 combines with J gene TRBJ2-7; D may be TRBD1 (7 bases). Germline V CDR1 and CDR2: SNHLY, FYNNEI. Trimming pared 3 bases from V and 4 bases from J, leaving 10 bases between. This CDR3 comprises 13 residues.

The genes are TRBV7-6 and TRBJ2-1; D possibly corresponds to TRBD2 (5 bases). This CDR3 contains 16 residues. V dropped 5 bases and J dropped 15 bases, with 29 bases sitting between them. Germline V CDR1 and CDR2: SGHVS, FNYEAQ. This CDR3 is CASSPIDPFVGVGLFF. CDR3 coding DNA: TGTGCCAGCAGCCCTATCGATCCTTTTGTGGGAGTAGGTTTGTTCTTC. Drawing the rest from reference TRBV7-6 and TRBJ2-1, the complete variable domain is GAGVSQSPRYKVTKRGQDVALRCDPISGHVSLYWYRQALGQGPEFLTYFNYEAQQDKSGLPNDRFSAERPEGSISTLTIQRTEQRDSAMYRCASSPIDPFVGVGLFFGPGTRLTVL.

This clone came up once. This rearrangement joins TRBV6-5 to TRBJ1-2; 10 positions match TRBD1. The CDR3 contains 14 residues. Germline assignment: CDR1 MNHEY and CDR2 SVGAGI. V lost 7 bases to trimming and J lost 8 bases; unmatched junction nucleotides: 10. The chain's CDR3 is CASTPRQGALGYTF. The DNA for the CDR3 is TGTGCCAGCACCCCGAGACAGGGGGCCTTGGGCTACACCTTC.

This chain joins TRBV19 and TRBJ2-1, with TRBD2 identical over 12 bases. The CDR3 contains 15 residues. The V segment lost 6 bases and the J segment 6 bases; nucleotides outside the gene matches: 6. CDR1 and CDR2 from the germline V gene are LNHDA and SQIVND (reference sequence). CDR3 DNA: TGTGCCAGTAGATCGGGACTAGCGGGTGTCAATGAGCAGTTCTTC. This translates into CASRSGLAGVNEQFF. Filled out from reference TRBV19 and TRBJ2-1, the complete variable domain reads DGGITQSPKYLFRKEGQNVTLSCEQNLNHDAMYWYRQDPGQGLRLIYYSQIVNDFQKGDIAEGYSVSREKKESFPLTVTSAQKNPTAFYLCASRSGLAGVNEQFFGPGTRLTVL.

V is TRBV19 and J is TRBJ1-4; weak D call: TRBD1 (5 bases). V gave up 1 base and J gave up 8 bases, with 11 bases separating them. CDR1 and CDR2 (germline): LNHDA, SQIVND (reference sequence). The CDR3 is 14 amino acids. CDR3: CASSIGQRGEKLFF. The CDR3 DNA is TGTGCCAGTAGTATAGGACAGCGAGGCGAAAAACTGTTTTTT.

CDR3 region: CASGLGRYNGLDLNEQFF. The CDR3 DNA is TGTGCTAGTGGTTTGGGGAGATACAACGGACTAGACTTGAATGAGCAGTTCTTC. The rearrangement links TRBV12-5 to TRBJ2-1; 7 nucleotides match TRBD2. Germline values: CDR1 LGHNT, CDR2 FRNRAP. J was trimmed by 7 bases and V by 1 base; bases with no gene match: 16. The CDR3 is made up of 18 amino acids. Full variable domain (outside the CDR3, taken from reference TRBV12-5 and TRBJ2-1): DARVTQTPRHKVTEMGQEVTMRCQPILGHNTVFWYRQTMMQGLELLAYFRNRAPLDDSGMPKDRFSAEMPDATLATLKIQPSEPRDSAVYFCASGLGRYNGLDLNEQFFGPGTRLTVL.

This chain uses TRBV18 with TRBJ2-5; 7 positions agree with TRBD2. Losses at the gene ends were 5 bases for V and 2 bases for J; bases not matched to a gene: 5. CDR3 length equals 14 residues. Germline loops: CDR1 KGHSH, CDR2 LQKENI. CDR3 region: CASSTLAEQETQYF. The CDR3 DNA reads TGTGCCAGCTCAACCCTAGCGGAGCAAGAGACCCAGTACTTC. Full variable domain (outside the CDR3, taken from reference TRBV18 and TRBJ2-5): NAGVMQNPRHLVRRRGQEARLRCSPMKGHSHVYWYRQLPEEGLKFMVYLQKENIIDESGMPKERFSAEFPKEGPSILRIQQVVRGDSAAYFCASSTLAEQETQYFGPGTRLLVL.

The V and J genes are TRBV5-5 and TRBJ2-3; TRBD1 aligns across 8 bases. The CDR3 sequence is 14 residues long. Germline loops: CDR1 SGHKS, CDR2 YYEKEE (reference sequence). The junction had 1 base not matched to a gene; V was cut back by 2 bases and J by 2 bases. The CDR3 is CASSLQGVTDTQYF. The CDR3 coding sequence is TGTGCCAGCAGCTTACAGGGGGTCACAGATACGCAGTATTTT.

This chain connects TRBV6-6 to TRBJ1-5; perhaps TRBD1 as D (6 bases). CDR3 length: 14 amino acids. The ends were cut back, 4 bases at V and 11 bases at J, with 18 bases in the middle. Germline CDR1 MNHNY, CDR2 SVGAGI (reference sequence). The CDR3 DNA sequence: TGTGCCAGCAGTTTGGGGACACCAGGGGAGGCCCAGCATTTT. Translation: CASSLGTPGEAQHF.

The chain links TRBV28 to TRBJ2-1; D perhaps matches TRBD2 (5 bases). The CDR3 runs to 16 residues. The V end was cut by 2 bases, the J end by 0 bases, with 11 bases between. The germline V gene encodes CDR1 MDHEN and CDR2 SYDVKM. CDR3 in amino acids: CASSLGSVVSYNEQFF. The CDR3 DNA follows: TGTGCCAGCAGTTTAGGGAGCGTGGTCTCCTACAATGAGCAGTTCTTC. Based on the CDR3 plus reference TRBV28 and TRBJ2-1, the full variable domain is DVKVTQSSRYLVKRTGEKVFLECVQDMDHENMFWYRQDPGLGLRLIYFSYDVKMKEKGDIPEGYSVSREKKERFSLILESASTNQTSMYLCASSLGSVVSYNEQFFGPGTRLTVL.

The chain combines TRBV6-5 with TRBJ2-7, with 9 bases matching TRBD2. Germline trimming cut 6 bases from V and 7 bases from J; bases unmatched to any gene: 7. The CDR3 consists of 13 residues. Germline V CDR1 and CDR2: MNHEY, SVGAGI. The CDR3 DNA reads TGTGCCAGCAGACATATAGCGGGGGTTGAGCAGTACTTC. Its protein product is CASRHIAGVEQYF.

The chain is built from TRBV7-2 and TRBJ2-7; 9 bases align to TRBD1. CDR1 and CDR2 from the germline V gene are SGHTA and FQGNSA. Trimming cost V 6 bases and J 1 base; bases outside gene matches: 7. The CDR3 length is 15 residues. Here the CDR3 DNA reads TGTGCCAGCAGGTCCGGGGGGACAGGGTCCTACGAGCAGTACTTC. Its translation: CASRSGGTGSYEQYF.

The CDR3 protein is CATSRDAGSITDTQYF. In DNA form, the CDR3 reads TGTGCCACCAGCAGAGATGCAGGGTCCATCACAGATACGCAGTATTTT. The chain couples TRBV15 to TRBJ2-3; D possibly corresponds to TRBD1 (5 bases). Trimming cost V 0 bases and J 2 bases, with 12 bases left between them. CDR1 and CDR2 (germline): LNHNV, YYDKDF (reference sequence). This CDR3 spans 16 amino acids.

V and J are TRBV6-5 and TRBJ1-4; 7 bases line up with TRBD1. CDR3 length: 16 residues. From germline, CDR1 is MNHEY and CDR2 SVGAGI. V shed 2 bases, J shed 4 bases, and the junction held 7 bases outside the gene matches. The CDR3 region has the DNA TGTGCCAGCAGTTACCAACACAGGGGTCTTAATGAAAAACTGTTTTTT. It yields the protein CASSYQHRGLNEKLFF.

V usage is TRBV2 and J usage is TRBJ2-3; D might be TRBD2 (7 bases). CDR3 length: 13 amino acids. Trimming cost V 6 bases and J 3 bases, with 10 bases left between them. CDR1 and CDR2 from the germline V gene are SNHLY and FYNNEI. The CDR3 DNA follows: TGTGCCAGCAGGGAGGGGGGGACAGATACGCAGTATTTT. It encodes CASREGGTDTQYF.

The chain has TRBV9 and TRBJ2-2; D call uncertain. This CDR3 comprises 14 residues. Germline-derived CDR1 and CDR2 are SGDLS and YYNGEE. V was pared by 0 bases and J by 1 base, with 4 bases between. CDR3 sequence reads: CASSVEGNTGELFF. CDR3 bases: TGTGCCAGCAGCGTAGAGGGGAACACCGGGGAGCTGTTTTTT.

In regard to this clone: At one boundary the junction diverges from the germline segment, which might be a read error. The V call is TRBV6-6, the J call TRBJ1-1; D unresolved. The CDR3 is 11 amino acids. Per germline, CDR1 MNHNY and CDR2 SVGAGI (reference sequence). The CDR3 nucleotides are TGTGCCATCAGTGAGAGAACTGAAGCTTTCTTT. Protein product: CAISERTEAFF.

CDR3 sequence (DNA): TGTGCCAGCAGTTTCGGACAGGGCCTAAGTGAAGCTTTCTTT. Translated, it gives CASSFGQGLSEAFF. This chain joins TRBV5-4 and TRBJ1-1; 8 nucleotides align to TRBD1. Germline values: CDR1 SGHNT, CDR2 YYREEE (reference sequence). The trim removed 5 bases at V and 7 bases at J, leaving 10 bases unmatched. CDR3 size: 14 residues.

The chain combines TRBV6-5 with TRBJ2-3, with 9 bases identical to TRBD2. After removal of 2 bases from V and 3 bases from J, the junction contained 3 bases not matched to a gene. Germline CDR1 and CDR2: MNHEY and SVGAGI. This CDR3 comprises 15 residues. The CDR3 spells CASSYETSGTDTQYF. The CDR3 nucleotides are TGTGCCAGCAGTTACGAGACTAGCGGAACAGATACGCAGTATTTT.

The chain employs TRBV6-1 and TRBJ2-4; 7 nucleotides align to TRBD1. There are 15 residues in the CDR3. The germline V gene encodes CDR1 MNHNS and CDR2 SASEGT. The V segment lost 5 bases and the J segment 0 bases; nucleotides outside the gene matches: 4. The CDR3 protein is CASSTGTVAKNIQYF. The CDR3, as DNA: TGTGCCAGCAGTACCGGGACAGTAGCCAAAAACATTCAGTACTTC.

J is TRBJ1-2 and V is TRBV5-6; D is undetermined. Germline V lookup: CDR1 SGHDT, CDR2 YYEEEE. The V end lost 0 bases, the J end lost 1 base, and 10 bases lay between the germline ends. This CDR3 has 15 residues. The DNA for the CDR3 is TGTGCCAGCAGCTTGGGGGGAGAGGGTAACTATGGCTACACCTTC. As protein: CASSLGGEGNYGYTF.

The chain has TRBV7-3 and TRBJ2-7; possibly TRBD2 for D (6 bases). Germline V gives CDR1 SGHTA, CDR2 FQGTGA. V shed 2 bases and J shed 6 bases, with 17 bases lying between them. The CDR3 is 15 residues long. The CDR3 bases are TGTGCCAGCAGCTTAGTTGCGGGGTTGGGTCGCGAGCAGTACTTC. It is translated as CASSLVAGLGREQYF.